These 29 T cell receptor beta chains originate from one sample sequenced in a study of shared clonotypes between healthy human individuals. Repertoires were generated with immunoSEQ multiplex PCR, while TCRdb's copy carries only in-frame clones and drops some. Found here are about 1 million clones, roughly 70% of them singletons; the top ten hold over 1.3%. Sequencing used memory CD4+ T cells sorted from blood. Subset indicated: CD45RA-negative fraction. Every receptor here comes from a man younger than 35 in good health.

The V and J genes are TRBV18 and TRBJ1-5, with 9 bases identical to TRBD1. There are 18 residues in the CDR3. Germline CDR1 KGHSH, CDR2 LQKENI. V was clipped by 3 bases and J by 1 base; unmatched bases: 10. The CDR3: CASSPAGTGIRSNQPQHF. DNA of the CDR3: TGTGCCAGCTCACCCGCCGGGACAGGGATCAGAAGCAATCAGCCCCAGCATTTT.

This clone appeared many times. The chain couples TRBV6-6 to TRBJ2-2; no clear D gene. The V end lost 7 bases, the J end lost 5 bases, and 20 bases lay between the germline ends. CDR3 length: 16 residues. Germline loops: CDR1 MNHNY, CDR2 SVGAGI (reference sequence). This CDR3 is CASTPRISGFTGELFF. The CDR3 DNA follows: TGTGCCAGCACCCCTCGGATAAGTGGTTTTACCGGGGAGCTGTTTTTT.

This clone was observed once. The chain carries TRBV30 and TRBJ1-6, with D maybe TRBD1 (5 bases). From germline, CDR1 is GTSNPN and CDR2 SVGIG (reference sequence). The ends were cut back, 5 bases at V and 4 bases at J, with 9 bases in the middle. This CDR3 has 13 residues. The CDR3 bases are TGTGCCTGGGACAGAGAGTATAATTCACCCCTCCACTTT. Translating gives CAWDREYNSPLHF.

This chain joins TRBV28 and TRBJ1-6, with D perhaps TRBD1 (6 bases). Trimming cost V 6 bases and J 9 bases, with 18 bases left between them. Per germline, CDR1 MDHEN and CDR2 SYDVKM. The CDR3 runs 15 residues. The CDR3 reads CASRQQGVLGSPLHF. Written as DNA, the CDR3 is TGTGCCAGCAGACAACAGGGAGTACTAGGTTCACCCCTCCACTTT.

The chain recombines TRBV10-2 with TRBJ1-6; D is perhaps TRBD1 (6 bases). There are 15 residues in the CDR3. Germline loops: CDR1 WSHSY, CDR2 SAAADI. V lost 10 bases to trimming and J lost 7 bases, with 20 bases between them. The CDR3: CATWGGGSANSPLHF. In DNA, the CDR3 is TGCGCCACTTGGGGAGGGGGATCGGCGAATTCACCCCTCCACTTT.

The chain uses TRBV10-3 and TRBJ2-7; 7 nucleotides line up with TRBD1. V dropped 6 bases and J dropped 3; count of bases not matched to a gene: 8. This CDR3 region has 14 residues. CDR1 and CDR2 (germline): ENHRY, SYGVKD. CDR3 sequence: CAISGQEDRYEQYF. CDR3 nucleotides: TGTGCCATCAGCGGACAGGAGGATCGCTACGAGCAGTACTTC.

This clone was seen a few times. V is TRBV6-4 and J is TRBJ1-2; D remains ambiguous. Looked up from germline, CDR1 is MRHNA and CDR2 is SNTAGT. The V end lost 5 bases, the J end lost 5 bases, and 9 bases lay between the germline ends. The CDR3 has 12 amino acids. CDR3: CASSLDGYGYTF. The CDR3 DNA follows: TGTGCCAGCAGTCTCGACGGTTATGGCTACACCTTC.

V usage is TRBV5-6 and J usage is TRBJ2-5, with a weak D call TRBD1 (5 bases). CDR3 length: 16 amino acids. V was clipped by 1 base and J by 2 bases, with 15 bases between them. Germline assignment: CDR1 SGHDT and CDR2 YYEEEE. The CDR3 spells CASSLLRGRVQETQYF. The CDR3 DNA reads TGTGCCAGCAGCTTGCTTAGGGGCCGGGTACAAGAGACCCAGTACTTC.

The chain joins TRBV14 to TRBJ2-3; tentative D call: TRBD1 (6 bases). Trimming pared 3 bases from V and 1 base from J, leaving 11 bases between. The CDR3 length is 15 residues. CDR1 is SGHDN and CDR2 is FVKESK in the germline V gene. The CDR3 coding sequence is TGTGCCAGCAGCCAGAACAGGGAGCGCACAGATACGCAGTATTTT. Translated: CASSQNRERTDTQYF.

V is TRBV5-1 and J is TRBJ2-5; D call uncertain. CDR3 length: 11 amino acids. In germline, CDR1 is SGHRS, CDR2 YFSETQ. The V end was cut by 1 base, the J end by 6 bases, with 4 bases between. Written as DNA, the CDR3 is TGCGCCAGCAGCTTGATGCAGACCCAGTACTTC. Translated: CASSLMQTQYF.

This clone appeared many times. V gene TRBV18 combines with J gene TRBJ1-2, with TRBD1 as a possible D gene (5 bases). CDR1 is KGHSH, CDR2 LQKENI, per germline. The CDR3 has 14 residues. The V and J ends lost 0 bases and 7 bases respectively, with 12 bases between them. The CDR3 DNA reads as TGTGCCAGCTCACCACCCCCAGGGCAGGGTGGCTACACCTTC. This gives the protein CASSPPPGQGGYTF.

This rearrangement joins TRBV25-1 to TRBJ1-4; D possibly corresponds to TRBD1 (5 bases). Trimming took off 3 bases at V and 2 bases at J, with 13 bases between the two ends. CDR3 size: 16 residues. The germline V gene has CDR1 MGHDK and CDR2 SYGVNS. The CDR3 coding sequence is TGTGCCAGCAGTGAGGGTTCGGGGCAGACTAATGAAAAACTGTTTTTT. Translating gives CASSEGSGQTNEKLFF. Drawing the rest from reference TRBV25-1 and TRBJ1-4, the complete variable domain is EADIYQTPRYLVIGTGKKITLECSQTMGHDKMYWYQQDPGMELHLIHYSYGVNSTEKGDLSSESTVSRIRTEHFPLTLESARPSHTSQYLCASSEGSGQTNEKLFFGSGTQLSVL.

This clone was counted between two and nine times. V gene TRBV6-6 combines with J gene TRBJ2-7, with D maybe TRBD1 (6 bases). Per the germline V gene, CDR1 is MNHNY and CDR2 is SVGAGI (reference sequence). Trimming took 2 bases from V and 7 from J, leaving 15 bases between them. The CDR3 is 14 amino acids. The CDR3 nucleotides are TGTGCCAGCAGTTACCGGACAGTTACTAGGGAGCAGTACTTC. Translated: CASSYRTVTREQYF.

This chain uses TRBV9 with TRBJ2-3, with 9 bases aligning to TRBD2. The ends lost 4 bases at V and 8 bases at J; junction bases unmatched: 11. The CDR3 contains 15 residues. Per the germline V gene, CDR1 is SGDLS and CDR2 is YYNGEE. The CDR3 nucleotides are TGTGCCAGCAGCCAGACGGCGGGAGGGGCCGGTACGCAGTATTTT. As protein: CASSQTAGGAGTQYF.

The V call is TRBV5-1, the J call TRBJ2-5, with 11 bases lining up with TRBD2. J was trimmed by 2 bases and V by 4 bases; bases with no gene match: 10. CDR1 and CDR2 (germline): SGHRS, YFSETQ. The CDR3 length is 17 residues. The CDR3 nucleotides are TGCGCCAGCAGCCCCTTTGCTAGCGGGGGGCCTCAAGAGACCCAGTACTTC. Its protein product is CASSPFASGGPQETQYF.

The genes are TRBV14 and TRBJ2-7; D uncertain. Trimming cost V 2 bases and J 3 bases, with 20 bases left between them. The CDR3 is 17 amino acids. CDR1 is SGHDN, CDR2 FVKESK, per germline. CDR3 sequence: CASSQNYRSSSRYEQYF. DNA for the CDR3: TGTGCCAGCAGCCAAAATTATCGGTCGAGCTCCCGCTACGAGCAGTACTTC.

On this clone: The sample carries other DNA sequences with the same CDR3. The chain is built from TRBV30 and TRBJ2-2; D unclear. The CDR3 loop spans 11 amino acids. Germline values: CDR1 GTSNPN, CDR2 SVGIG (reference sequence). Between the trimmed V and J ends, which lost 0 bases and 8 bases, there was a span of 4 bases. The CDR3: CAWSVLGELFF. The CDR3, as DNA: TGTGCCTGGAGTGTTCTGGGGGAGCTGTTTTTT.

This clone was seen more than once but under ten times. A junction boundary mismatches the germline segment, possibly from a read error. J is TRBJ1-6 and V is TRBV6-1; unclear D gene. The length of the CDR3 is 12 residues. Germline CDR1 reads MNHNS; CDR2 reads SASEGT. CDR3: CASSRFYSPLHF. Written as DNA, the CDR3 is TGTGCCAGCAGCCGGTTCTATTCGCCCCTCCACTTT.

In its sample, this clone was seen a few times. The chain joins TRBV19 to TRBJ1-5; no reliable D call. The CDR3 spans 12 residues. Trimming took off 6 bases at V and 4 bases at J, with 7 bases between the two ends. Per the germline V gene, CDR1 is LNHDA and CDR2 is SQIVND (reference sequence). The DNA for the CDR3 is TGTGCCAGTAGGTCGGCTAATCAGCCCCAGCATTTT. Translated: CASRSANQPQHF.

DNA for the CDR3: TGCGCCAGCAGCTTCACCGGGATTGCCGGGGACACCGGGGAGCTGTTTTTT. This gives the protein CASSFTGIAGDTGELFF. The chain carries TRBV5-1 and TRBJ2-2; D perhaps matches TRBD2 (5 bases). The length of the CDR3 is 17 residues. The germline CDR1 and CDR2 sequences are SGHRS and YFSETQ. V was cut by 2 bases and J by 3 bases, with 17 bases left in between.

The chain joins TRBV6-4 to TRBJ1-1, with D possibly being TRBD1 (5 bases). CDR3 length: 12 residues. Trimming pared 11 bases from V and 1 base from J, leaving 11 bases between. Germline lookup yields CDR1 MRHNA and CDR2 SNTAGT. CDR3 protein: CAGAGGNTEAFF. The CDR3 region has the DNA TGTGCCGGAGCTGGGGGGAACACTGAAGCTTTCTTT.

Of note for this clone: A single base separates this from a much larger clone, so it may be a read error. Other DNA sequences in this specimen translate into the identical CDR3. V usage is TRBV13 and J usage is TRBJ2-2; no definite D call. The length of the CDR3 is 12 residues. Germline CDR1 and CDR2: PRHDT and FYEKMQ (reference sequence). The V end lost 0 bases, the J end lost 4 bases, and 0 bases lay between the germline ends. CDR3: CASSLGTGELFF. The CDR3 DNA reads TGTGCCAGCAGCTTAGGCACCGGGGAGCTGTTTTTT.

The table lists this clone with a count of one. The V call is TRBV4-1, the J call TRBJ1-4; maybe TRBD1 (6 bases). V was clipped by 6 bases and J by 3 bases, with 14 bases between them. CDR3 size: 15 residues. Germline CDR1 and CDR2: MGHRA and YSYEKL. CDR3 nucleotides: TGCGCCAGCAGACACCCGGACAGACCTAATGAAAAACTGTTTTTT. Translation: CASRHPDRPNEKLFF.

The chain is built from TRBV10-3 and TRBJ2-7; no clear D. CDR1 ENHRY and CDR2 SYGVKD come from the germline V gene. CDR3 length: 13 residues. The V end lost 7 bases, the J end lost 2 bases, and 12 bases lay between the germline ends. CDR3 in DNA: TGTGCCATCACCCGTGAGACTGCCTACGAGCAGTACTTC. Translation: CAITRETAYEQYF.

This chain's CDR3 is CASSYSGGAPNEQFF. CDR3 nucleotide sequence: TGTGCCAGCAGCTATAGCGGGGGGGCCCCCAATGAGCAGTTCTTC. The chain employs TRBV7-9 and TRBJ2-1; TRBD2 agrees at 11 bases. This CDR3 has 15 residues. Germline values: CDR1 SEHNR, CDR2 FQNEAQ (reference sequence). Unmatched junction bases numbered 5, after V lost 4 bases and J lost 6 bases.

J is TRBJ2-3 and V is TRBV7-9; a possible D gene is TRBD1 (5 bases). The CDR3 runs to 15 residues. Trimming stripped 5 bases from V and 2 bases from J, with 14 bases between. Germline CDR1 is SEHNR and CDR2 is FQNEAQ (reference sequence). In DNA, the CDR3 is TGTGCCAGCAGCGCACCCAGGGCTTTCACAGATACGCAGTATTTT. The encoded protein is CASSAPRAFTDTQYF.

The chain couples TRBV29-1 to TRBJ2-1, with 8 bases fitting TRBD2. Germline lookup yields CDR1 SQVTM and CDR2 ANQGSEA. J lost 0 bases, V lost 6 bases, and 16 bases had no gene match. This CDR3 has 18 amino acids. CDR3 sequence reads: CSVQGVAGTKSSYNEQFF. The CDR3 DNA reads TGCAGCGTCCAAGGGGTAGCGGGAACTAAAAGCTCCTACAATGAGCAGTTCTTC.

The genes are TRBV11-3 and TRBJ1-6, with 7 bases aligning to TRBD1. Trimming at V came to 5 bases and at J to 6 bases, leaving 4 bases not matched to a gene. Germline-derived CDR1 and CDR2 are SGHNT and YENEEA. The CDR3 is 14 residues long. The CDR3 spells CASSQGGVNSPLHF. The CDR3 coding sequence is TGTGCCAGCAGCCAGGGGGGCGTTAATTCACCCCTCCACTTT.

Concerning this clone itself: This likely traces to a read error, being one base from a far larger clone. The V call is TRBV19, the J call TRBJ1-2; perhaps TRBD1 as D (6 bases). Trimming took off 5 bases at V and 4 bases at J, with 11 bases between the two ends. The germline V gene has CDR1 LNHDA and CDR2 SQIVND (reference sequence). CDR3 length: 13 amino acids. The CDR3 protein is CASSSDRVYGYTF. The CDR3 coding sequence is TGTGCCAGTAGTTCGGACAGAGTCTATGGCTACACCTTC.